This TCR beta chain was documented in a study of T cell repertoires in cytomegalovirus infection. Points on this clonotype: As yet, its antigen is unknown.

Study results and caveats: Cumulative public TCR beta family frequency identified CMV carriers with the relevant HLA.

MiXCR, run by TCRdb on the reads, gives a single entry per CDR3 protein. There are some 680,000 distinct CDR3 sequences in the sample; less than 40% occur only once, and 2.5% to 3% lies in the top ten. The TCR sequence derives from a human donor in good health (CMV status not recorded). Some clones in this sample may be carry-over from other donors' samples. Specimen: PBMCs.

The CDR3 spells CASSPKRTTGLGWSVEKLFF. The CDR3 DNA is TGTGCCAGCAGTCCCAAGAGAACAACCGGACTGGGATGGAGTGTTGAAAAACTGTTTTTT. The J gene is TRBJ1-4, the V gene TRBV6-5; D remains ambiguous. With 5 bases removed from V and 7 bases from J, the gap between germline ends came to 32 bases. This CDR3 is 20 amino acids long. The V gene's germline CDR1 is MNHEY and CDR2 SVGAGI.